The rows below give T cell receptor beta chains drawn from one sample of a study of blood T cell repertoires in COVID-19. Produced via immunoSEQ multiplex PCR; TCRdb's table is partial and in-frame only. In the table there are about 260,000 clones, approximately 85% of which are singletons. Sequenced input: peripheral blood. The receptors were gathered from a human donor in a cohort sampled during active COVID-19. The CDR3 runs from the conserved cysteine through the conserved F or W. Fields, in order: D gene, clone size, V gene, J gene, CDR3 protein, CDR3 DNA. A D gene is named only where the DNA matches it firmly. For some rows the clone size is stated as once, few or many, or as a class when expanded; others skip it.

d_call: NA; clone_size: NA; v_call: TRBV6-5; j_call: TRBJ1-3; cdr3_aa: CASSREPSGNTIYF; cdr3_nt: TGTGCCAGCAGTAGGGAGCCCTCTGGAAACACCATATATTTT
d_call: NA; clone_size: NA; v_call: TRBV7-2; j_call: TRBJ1-1; cdr3_aa: CASSPRGGMNTEAFF; cdr3_nt: TGTGCCAGCAGTCCGAGGGGGGGAATGAACACTGAAGCTTTCTTT
d_call: NA; clone_size: NA; v_call: TRBV5-1; j_call: TRBJ2-7; cdr3_aa: CASSPLGGYEQYF; cdr3_nt: TGCGCCAGCAGCCCCCTGGGGGGTTACGAGCAGTACTTC
d_call: TRBD1; clone_size: NA; v_call: TRBV4-1; j_call: TRBJ1-5; cdr3_aa: CASSPFDRGKSSNQPQHF; cdr3_nt: TGCGCCAGCAGCCCCTTCGACAGGGGAAAGTCTTCTAATCAGCCCCAGCATTTT
d_call: NA; clone_size: NA; v_call: TRBV13; j_call: TRBJ2-5; cdr3_aa: CASSLLDLETQYF; cdr3_nt: TGTGCCAGCAGCTTATTAGATCTGGAGACCCAGTACTTC
d_call: TRBD1; clone_size: NA; v_call: TRBV12-3/TRBV12-4; j_call: TRBJ2-7; cdr3_aa: CASSLRQGYEQYF; cdr3_nt: TGTGCCAGCAGTTTACGACAGGGGTACGAGCAGTACTTC
d_call: TRBD2; clone_size: NA; v_call: TRBV5-1; j_call: TRBJ2-5; cdr3_aa: CASSFSGGARETQYF; cdr3_nt: TGCGCCAGCAGCTTCAGCGGGGGGGCTAGAGAGACCCAGTACTTC
d_call: NA; clone_size: NA; v_call: TRBV6-1; j_call: TRBJ1-1; cdr3_aa: CASSDFSTEAFF; cdr3_nt: TGTGCCAGCAGTGATTTTAGTACTGAAGCTTTCTTT
d_call: NA; clone_size: NA; v_call: TRBV5-8; j_call: TRBJ1-5; cdr3_aa: CASRRGGYSNQPQHF; cdr3_nt: TGTGCCAGCAGAAGGGGGGGGTATAGCAATCAGCCCCAGCATTTT
d_call: TRBD2; clone_size: NA; v_call: TRBV28; j_call: TRBJ2-1; cdr3_aa: CASSSPGLAGRHEQFF; cdr3_nt: TGTGCCAGCAGTTCCCCGGGACTAGCGGGTCGCCATGAGCAGTTCTTC
d_call: NA; clone_size: NA; v_call: TRBV7-2; j_call: TRBJ1-1; cdr3_aa: CASSQRMGRGAEAFF; cdr3_nt: TGTGCCAGCAGCCAGAGAATGGGGCGGGGGGCTGAAGCTTTCTTT
d_call: NA; clone_size: NA; v_call: TRBV20-1; j_call: TRBJ1-1; cdr3_aa: CSASVGQINTEAFF; cdr3_nt: TGCAGTGCTAGTGTCGGACAGATAAACACTGAAGCTTTCTTT
d_call: NA; clone_size: NA; v_call: TRBV7-2; j_call: TRBJ1-2; cdr3_aa: CASSPPPDYGYTF; cdr3_nt: TGTGCCAGCAGCCCGCCGCCGGACTATGGCTACACCTTC
d_call: NA; clone_size: NA; v_call: TRBV25-1; j_call: TRBJ2-7; cdr3_aa: CASSETGSAYEQYF; cdr3_nt: TGTGCCAGCAGTGAGACAGGATCGGCCTACGAGCAGTACTTC
d_call: TRBD2; clone_size: NA; v_call: TRBV3-1/TRBV3-2; j_call: TRBJ2-7; cdr3_aa: CASSQVGLAGGLSYEQYF; cdr3_nt: TGTGCCAGCAGCCAAGTAGGCCTAGCGGGAGGACTCTCCTACGAGCAGTACTTC
d_call: NA; clone_size: NA; v_call: TRBV21-1; j_call: TRBJ1-4; cdr3_aa: CASSKGDSAREKLFF; cdr3_nt: TGTGCCAGCAGCAAAGGGGACAGTGCGAGGGAAAAACTGTTTTTT
d_call: NA; clone_size: NA; v_call: TRBV29-1; j_call: TRBJ2-1; cdr3_aa: CSVVRQGSFSYNEQFF; cdr3_nt: TGCAGCGTCGTCAGGCAGGGAAGTTTTTCCTACAATGAGCAGTTCTTC
d_call: TRBD1; clone_size: NA; v_call: TRBV11-2; j_call: TRBJ2-7; cdr3_aa: CASSRWDSDYEQYF; cdr3_nt: TGTGCCAGCAGCCGCTGGGACAGTGACTACGAGCAGTACTTC
d_call: TRBD1; clone_size: NA; v_call: TRBV15; j_call: TRBJ2-7; cdr3_aa: CATSRDGTGVEQYF; cdr3_nt: TGTGCCACCAGCAGAGACGGGACAGGGGTCGAGCAGTACTTC
d_call: TRBD2; clone_size: NA; v_call: TRBV29-1; j_call: TRBJ2-7; cdr3_aa: CSVSGTGEQYF; cdr3_nt: TGCAGCGTTAGCGGGACTGGCGAGCAGTACTTC
d_call: TRBD1; clone_size: NA; v_call: TRBV19; j_call: TRBJ1-4; cdr3_aa: CASRMDRANEKLFF; cdr3_nt: TGTGCCAGCCGAATGGACAGGGCTAATGAAAAACTGTTTTTT
d_call: TRBD2; clone_size: once; v_call: TRBV27; j_call: TRBJ2-1; cdr3_aa: CASAGAGGPRNEQFF; cdr3_nt: TGTGCCAGCGCTGGGGCGGGAGGGCCAAGGAATGAGCAGTTCTTC
d_call: NA; clone_size: NA; v_call: TRBV5-1; j_call: TRBJ1-2; cdr3_aa: CASSPSRFQNYGYTF; cdr3_nt: TGCGCCAGCAGCCCATCGAGGTTCCAAAACTATGGCTACACCTTC
d_call: NA; clone_size: NA; v_call: TRBV4-1; j_call: TRBJ1-1; cdr3_aa: CASSHPRMNTEAFF; cdr3_nt: TGCGCCAGCAGCCATCCCCGTATGAACACTGAAGCTTTCTTT
d_call: NA; clone_size: NA; v_call: TRBV20-1; j_call: TRBJ1-1; cdr3_aa: CSASKGTEAFF; cdr3_nt: TGCAGTGCTAGTAAGGGGACTGAAGCTTTCTTT
d_call: TRBD1; clone_size: NA; v_call: TRBV6-5; j_call: TRBJ1-2; cdr3_aa: CASSSTGALIYGYTF; cdr3_nt: TGTGCCAGCAGTTCGACAGGGGCTTTAATCTATGGCTACACCTTC
d_call: TRBD2; clone_size: NA; v_call: TRBV19; j_call: TRBJ2-3; cdr3_aa: CATEHSGSSYTDTQYF; cdr3_nt: TGTGCCACCGAACATAGCGGGAGCTCCTACACAGATACGCAGTATTTT
d_call: NA; clone_size: NA; v_call: TRBV30; j_call: TRBJ1-2; cdr3_aa: CAWSPWRGGYTF; cdr3_nt: TGTGCCTGGAGTCCCTGGAGGGGTGGCTACACCTTC
d_call: TRBD2; clone_size: NA; v_call: TRBV25-1; j_call: TRBJ2-7; cdr3_aa: CASSEYGDYYEQYF; cdr3_nt: TGTGCCAGCAGTGAATACGGGGACTACTACGAGCAGTACTTC
d_call: TRBD2; clone_size: NA; v_call: TRBV20-1; j_call: TRBJ2-7; cdr3_aa: CSASGGLAGHYEQYF; cdr3_nt: TGCAGTGCTAGTGGGGGACTAGCGGGGCACTACGAGCAGTACTTC
d_call: NA; clone_size: once; v_call: TRBV11-3; j_call: TRBJ2-7; cdr3_aa: CASSFARPKRREQYF; cdr3_nt: TGTGCCAGCAGCTTCGCACGGCCTAAAAGGAGGGAGCAGTACTTC
d_call: NA; clone_size: once; v_call: TRBV16; j_call: TRBJ2-5; cdr3_aa: CASSQTGEETQYF; cdr3_nt: TGTGCCAGCAGCCAGACGGGGGAAGAGACCCAGTACTTC
d_call: NA; clone_size: NA; v_call: TRBV7-2; j_call: TRBJ2-7; cdr3_aa: CASSYFPTYEQYF; cdr3_nt: TGTGCCAGCAGCTACTTCCCGACCTACGAGCAGTACTTC
d_call: TRBD1; clone_size: NA; v_call: TRBV29-1; j_call: TRBJ1-1; cdr3_aa: CSARQGWDTEAFF; cdr3_nt: TGCAGCGCAAGACAGGGGTGGGACACTGAAGCTTTCTTT
d_call: TRBD2; clone_size: once; v_call: TRBV11-3; j_call: TRBJ2-7; cdr3_aa: CASSLQTSGGPLEQYF; cdr3_nt: TGTGCCAGCAGCCTTCAGACTAGCGGGGGCCCACTCGAGCAGTACTTC
d_call: NA; clone_size: NA; v_call: TRBV24-1; j_call: TRBJ1-5; cdr3_aa: CATSDPGRRDQPQHF; cdr3_nt: TGTGCCACCAGTGATCCAGGGAGGCGAGATCAGCCCCAGCATTTT
d_call: NA; clone_size: NA; v_call: TRBV24-1; j_call: TRBJ1-1; cdr3_aa: CATRRGGNTEAFF; cdr3_nt: TGTGCCACCCGGAGGGGAGGGAACACTGAAGCTTTCTTT
d_call: TRBD1; clone_size: NA; v_call: TRBV9; j_call: TRBJ1-2; cdr3_aa: CASSALGGQQNYGYTF; cdr3_nt: TGTGCCAGCAGCGCCCTAGGGGGACAGCAAAACTATGGCTACACCTTC
d_call: NA; clone_size: once; v_call: TRBV5-6; j_call: TRBJ2-6; cdr3_aa: CASSLPGHRSSGANVLTF; cdr3_nt: TGTGCCAGCAGCCTCCCGGGACACAGAAGCTCTGGGGCCAACGTCCTGACTTTC
d_call: NA; clone_size: NA; v_call: TRBV6-6; j_call: TRBJ1-2; cdr3_aa: CASSYSTGREYGYTF; cdr3_nt: TGTGCCAGCAGTTACTCTACAGGGAGGGAGTATGGCTACACCTTC
d_call: NA; clone_size: NA; v_call: TRBV29-1; j_call: TRBJ1-1; cdr3_aa: CSVAVGGGTEAFF; cdr3_nt: TGCAGCGTTGCCGTGGGGGGAGGGACTGAAGCTTTCTTT
d_call: TRBD1; clone_size: NA; v_call: TRBV7-2; j_call: TRBJ2-3; cdr3_aa: CASSLAQGALNTQYF; cdr3_nt: TGTGCCAGCAGCTTAGCCCAGGGGGCGTTAAATACGCAGTATTTT
d_call: NA; clone_size: NA; v_call: TRBV7-2; j_call: TRBJ2-5; cdr3_aa: CASSDPWVTPGKRETQYF; cdr3_nt: TGTGCCAGCAGCGACCCTTGGGTGACGCCGGGAAAAAGGGAGACCCAGTACTTC
d_call: NA; clone_size: NA; v_call: TRBV5-1; j_call: TRBJ2-4; cdr3_aa: CASSLGQADIQYF; cdr3_nt: TGCGCCAGCAGCTTGGGACAGGCGGACATTCAGTACTTC
d_call: NA; clone_size: NA; v_call: TRBV18; j_call: TRBJ2-7; cdr3_aa: CASSVSGTYEQYF; cdr3_nt: TGTGCCAGCTCAGTTTCAGGGACCTACGAGCAGTACTTC
d_call: TRBD2; clone_size: once; v_call: TRBV28; j_call: TRBJ2-5; cdr3_aa: CASGASGIGQETQYF; cdr3_nt: TGTGCCAGCGGGGCGAGCGGGATAGGCCAAGAGACCCAGTACTTC
d_call: TRBD1; clone_size: NA; v_call: TRBV4-3; j_call: TRBJ1-6; cdr3_aa: CASSQDTGGNSPLHF; cdr3_nt: TGCGCCAGCAGCCAAGATACAGGGGGCAACTCACCCCTCCACTTT
d_call: NA; clone_size: NA; v_call: TRBV6-5; j_call: TRBJ2-5; cdr3_aa: CASRPAGEETQYF; cdr3_nt: TGTGCCAGCAGGCCCGCAGGGGAAGAGACCCAGTACTTC
d_call: NA; clone_size: once; v_call: TRBV2; j_call: TRBJ2-7; cdr3_aa: CASSEVLGRPYEQYF; cdr3_nt: TGTGCCAGCAGTGAAGTCCTTGGGAGACCCTACGAGCAGTACTTC
d_call: NA; clone_size: NA; v_call: TRBV7-9; j_call: TRBJ1-5; cdr3_aa: CASSLSGGNQPQHF; cdr3_nt: TGTGCCAGCAGCTTGTCGGGGGGCAATCAGCCCCAGCATTTT